Listed below are T cell receptor beta chains from one sample, sequenced in a study of blood T cell repertoires in COVID-19. TCRdb's copy holds only in-frame clones and misses some; the assay was immunoSEQ multiplex PCR. The sample yields 250,000 to 350,000 clones, 80% to 90% seen once. Source material: PBMCs or T cells enriched from blood (not recorded which). Source of these receptors: a woman in her late teens or twenties who had recovered from COVID-19. Each CDR3 is given with its conserved first and last residue. D genes are given only for firm matches. Expanded clones are given a class, and other clones once, few, many or no size at all.

CASTQAVNYGYTF,TGTGCCAGCACCCAGGCAGTTAACTATGGCTACACCTTC,NA,TRBJ1-2,once,TRBV12-3/TRBV12-4
CASRPRDTSQETQYF,TGTGCCAGTAGGCCCCGGGACACCTCCCAAGAGACCCAGTACTTC,NA,TRBJ2-5,NA,TRBV19
CASGEANTGELFF,TGTGCCAGCGGAGAGGCCAACACCGGGGAGCTGTTTTTT,NA,TRBJ2-2,NA,TRBV5-4
CASRGITGEETQYF,TGTGCCAGCAGAGGTATCACAGGGGAAGAGACCCAGTACTTC,TRBD1,TRBJ2-5,NA,TRBV3-1/TRBV3-2
CASSPDGGRLAKNIQYF,TGTGCCAGCAGCCCCGACGGGGGACGACTAGCCAAAAACATTCAGTACTTC,NA,TRBJ2-4,NA,TRBV11-2
CASRFETGLPEKLFF,TGTGCCAGCAGGTTTGAAACCGGACTGCCGGAAAAACTGTTTTTT,NA,TRBJ1-4,once,TRBV28
CASSISGQWVDGYTF,TGTGCCAGTAGTATAAGTGGACAGTGGGTCGATGGCTACACCTTC,NA,TRBJ1-2,NA,TRBV19
CASSRGQGNFNEQFF,TGTGCCAGTAGTAGGGGACAGGGGAATTTCAATGAGCAGTTCTTC,TRBD1,TRBJ2-1,NA,TRBV19
CASSATGTQPQHF,TGTGCCAGCAGCGCTACAGGGACTCAGCCCCAGCATTTT,NA,TRBJ1-5,NA,TRBV9
CASSLFRDRVTDTQYF,TGTGCCAGCAGCTTATTCCGGGACAGGGTCACAGATACGCAGTATTTT,TRBD1,TRBJ2-3,NA,TRBV11-2
CASSTPGLDHNEQFF,TGTGCCAGCAGCACTCCGGGACTAGATCACAATGAGCAGTTCTTC,TRBD2,TRBJ2-1,NA,TRBV5-6
CASSIRTENEKLFF,TGTGCCAGTAGTATTAGGACAGAGAATGAAAAACTGTTTTTT,NA,TRBJ1-4,once,TRBV19
CASSPDRGIYGYTF,TGTGCCAGCAGCCCGGACAGGGGAATCTATGGCTACACCTTC,TRBD1,TRBJ1-2,NA,TRBV5-4
CASSFSGERGYTF,TGTGCCAGCAGCTTCTCGGGGGAGAGGGGCTACACCTTC,NA,TRBJ1-2,NA,TRBV5-4
CATGTTTDTQYF,TGTGCAACCGGGACTACCACAGATACGCAGTATTTT,TRBD2,TRBJ2-3,NA,TRBV7-9
CASRKGPGQGETQYF,TGTGCCAGCAGGAAAGGGCCGGGACAGGGGGAGACCCAGTACTTC,TRBD1,TRBJ2-5,NA,TRBV6-5
CSVGGTGGETQYF,TGCAGCGTTGGGGGGACAGGGGGTGAGACCCAGTACTTC,TRBD1,TRBJ2-5,NA,TRBV29-1
CASSLSGGDSLTGELFF,TGTGCCAGCAGCTTAAGTGGAGGGGACAGTCTCACCGGGGAGCTGTTTTTT,NA,TRBJ2-2,NA,TRBV7-3
CASSPGTAPNEKLFF,TGTGCCAGCAGCCCAGGGACAGCGCCTAATGAAAAACTGTTTTTT,TRBD1,TRBJ1-4,once,TRBV9
CASRPETSNTGELFF,TGCGCCAGCAGACCCGAGACATCGAACACCGGGGAGCTGTTTTTT,NA,TRBJ2-2,NA,TRBV5-1
CASSMSVSPLHF,TGTGCCAGTAGTATGAGCGTTTCACCCCTCCACTTT,NA,TRBJ1-6,NA,TRBV19
CASSPSSTNEKLFF,TGTGCCAGTAGTCCGTCCTCAACTAATGAAAAACTGTTTTTT,NA,TRBJ1-4,NA,TRBV19
CASSPDRGPPLHF,TGTGCCAGCAGCCCGGACAGGGGCCCACCCCTCCACTTT,TRBD1,TRBJ1-6,NA,TRBV6-5
CASSGTGGRLYGYTF,TGTGCCAGCAGCGGAACAGGGGGGCGGTTGTATGGCTACACCTTC,TRBD1,TRBJ1-2,NA,TRBV9
CASSLNGQDYGYTF,TGCGCCAGCAGCTTGAACGGACAGGACTATGGCTACACCTTC,TRBD1,TRBJ1-2,NA,TRBV5-1
CASSQGTGSGYTF,TGTGCCAGCAGCCAAGGGACAGGGTCCGGCTACACCTTC,TRBD1,TRBJ1-2,NA,TRBV6-5
CASSARQGRNTEAFF,TGTGCCAGCAGCGCACGTCAGGGTAGGAACACTGAAGCTTTCTTT,NA,TRBJ1-1,NA,TRBV11-2
CASYLSGGALDTQYF,TGTGCCAGCTATCTCAGCGGGGGGGCTTTAGATACGCAGTATTTT,TRBD2,TRBJ2-3,NA,TRBV6-6
CASSFRDSPYEQYF,TGTGCCAGCAGCTTCCGGGACAGCCCCTACGAGCAGTACTTC,TRBD1,TRBJ2-7,NA,TRBV5-6
CASRMTGGGITEAFF,TGTGCCAGCAGAATGACAGGGGGCGGGATCACTGAAGCTTTCTTT,TRBD1,TRBJ1-1,NA,TRBV7-9
CASRVSGDTQYF,TGTGCCAGTAGGGTGTCGGGGGATACGCAGTATTTT,NA,TRBJ2-3,NA,TRBV19
CASSPPPGYRRNEQFF,TGTGCCAGTAGTCCCCCCCCGGGTTACCGACGCAATGAGCAGTTCTTC,NA,TRBJ2-1,NA,TRBV19
CASTRDSGNTIYF,TGTGCCAGTACCCGGGACAGTGGAAACACCATATATTTT,TRBD1,TRBJ1-3,NA,TRBV19
CASSQEGTGRGYTF,TGCGCCAGCAGCCAAGAGGGGACAGGCCGAGGCTACACCTTC,TRBD1,TRBJ1-2,NA,TRBV4-1
CASSPQPGANADTQYF,TGTGCCAGCTCACCTCAGCCAGGGGCGAATGCAGATACGCAGTATTTT,NA,TRBJ2-3,once,TRBV18
CASSQDRDPWNEQFF,TGCGCCAGCAGTCAAGACAGGGACCCTTGGAATGAGCAGTTCTTC,TRBD1,TRBJ2-1,NA,TRBV10-2
CASSHRVLETQYF,TGTGCCAGCAGTCACAGGGTTCTGGAGACCCAGTACTTC,NA,TRBJ2-5,NA,TRBV28
CASSLFRNTEAFF,TGTGCCAGCAGCTTGTTCCGGAACACTGAAGCTTTCTTT,NA,TRBJ1-1,NA,TRBV5-6
CASRDRGHPNQPQHF,TGTGCCAGCAGGGACCGGGGACACCCCAATCAGCCCCAGCATTTT,NA,TRBJ1-5,NA,TRBV9
CASSLGTGSGYTF,TGTGCCAGCAGTTTAGGGACAGGGAGCGGCTACACCTTC,TRBD1,TRBJ1-2,NA,TRBV12-3/TRBV12-4
CASSSEGQGDTGELFF,TGTGCCAGCAGCTCCGAAGGACAGGGCGACACCGGGGAGCTGTTTTTT,TRBD1,TRBJ2-2,NA,TRBV13
CASSSGLAGTGELFF,TGTGCCAGCAGCTCAGGACTAGCGGGGACCGGGGAGCTGTTTTTT,TRBD2,TRBJ2-2,NA,TRBV7-2
CASSSTGGVGYSNQPQHF,TGTGCCAGCAGCTCAACAGGGGGCGTCGGTTATAGCAATCAGCCCCAGCATTTT,TRBD1,TRBJ1-5,NA,TRBV7-6
CASSPRLEGEQFF,TGTGCCAGCAGCCCCCGACTAGAAGGTGAGCAGTTCTTC,NA,TRBJ2-1,few,TRBV14
CASSLDLQGSNGYTF,TGTGCCAGCAGTTTAGACCTTCAGGGAAGTAATGGCTACACCTTC,NA,TRBJ1-2,NA,TRBV27
CASSGGDQPQHF,TGTGCCAGCAGCGGCGGCGATCAGCCCCAGCATTTT,NA,TRBJ1-5,NA,TRBV4-2
CASSQDGGARANYGYTF,TGTGCCAGCAGCCAAGATGGGGGGGCGAGAGCTAACTATGGCTACACCTTC,NA,TRBJ1-2,NA,TRBV14
CSVVGAGPGEKLFF,TGCAGCGTTGTTGGAGCAGGGCCTGGGGAAAAACTGTTTTTT,NA,TRBJ1-4,NA,TRBV29-1
CASREGGAGYGYTF,TGTGCCAGCAGAGAGGGGGGGGCCGGTTATGGCTACACCTTC,NA,TRBJ1-2,once,TRBV2
CASRIQGIEAFF,TGTGCCAGCAGGATACAGGGGATAGAAGCTTTCTTT,TRBD1,TRBJ1-1,few,TRBV12-3/TRBV12-4
CASSLDGTGFYEQYF,TGTGCCAGCAGCTTAGACGGGACAGGGTTCTACGAGCAGTACTTC,TRBD1,TRBJ2-7,NA,TRBV13
CASSLRTENEKLFF,TGTGCCAGCAGCTTAAGGACAGAGAATGAAAAACTGTTTTTT,NA,TRBJ1-4,NA,TRBV11-1